The rows below give T cell receptor beta chains drawn from one sample of a study of Ad26.COV2.S vaccination and SARS-CoV-2 variants. Sequenced by immunoSEQ multiplex PCR; TCRdb stores in-frame clones only, minus some. The table records more than 300,000 clones, approximately 80% of them present only once. The input for sequencing was peripheral blood, taken in a trial of Ad26.COV2.S vaccine versus placebo. The source of these receptors is a person aged 18 to 59 who received the Ad26.COV2.S COVID-19 vaccine or a placebo. The CDR3 runs from the conserved cysteine through the conserved F or W. D genes are given only for firm matches. The size field is filled for only some rows; it gives once, few, many or a size class.

V gene: TRBV19; D gene: TRBD2; clone size: -; J gene: TRBJ2-1; CDR3 protein: CASSHSGTSGGTWIF; CDR3 DNA: TGTGCCAGTAGTCACTCCGGGACTAGCGGGGGTACTTGGATCTTC
V gene: TRBV25-1; D gene: -; clone size: -; J gene: TRBJ1-2; CDR3 protein: CASSESPAYGYTF; CDR3 DNA: TGTGCCAGCAGTGAATCTCCTGCATATGGCTACACCTTC
V gene: TRBV11-1; D gene: -; clone size: -; J gene: TRBJ2-5; CDR3 protein: CASSLERSETQYF; CDR3 DNA: TGTGCCAGCAGCTTAGAACGGAGCGAGACCCAGTACTTC
V gene: TRBV19; D gene: -; clone size: -; J gene: TRBJ1-1; CDR3 protein: CASSNAGARTEAFF; CDR3 DNA: TGTGCCAGTAGTAACGCAGGGGCTCGGACTGAAGCTTTCTTT
V gene: TRBV18; D gene: -; clone size: once; J gene: TRBJ1-1; CDR3 protein: CASSADRKTEAFF; CDR3 DNA: TGTGCCAGCTCGGCAGACAGGAAAACTGAAGCTTTCTTT
V gene: TRBV11-2; D gene: -; clone size: -; J gene: TRBJ1-4; CDR3 protein: CASSLGADEKLFF; CDR3 DNA: TGTGCCAGCAGCTTAGGTGCAGATGAAAAACTGTTTTTT
V gene: TRBV5-1; D gene: -; clone size: -; J gene: TRBJ1-2; CDR3 protein: CASSFTPYSNYGYTF; CDR3 DNA: TGCGCCAGCAGCTTCACACCCTATTCTAACTATGGCTACACCTTC
V gene: TRBV5-4; D gene: TRBD1; clone size: -; J gene: TRBJ2-7; CDR3 protein: CASSSLVGQGSYEQYF; CDR3 DNA: TGTGCCAGCAGCTCTCTAGTAGGACAGGGCTCCTACGAGCAGTACTTC
V gene: TRBV4-2; D gene: TRBD2; clone size: -; J gene: TRBJ2-5; CDR3 protein: CASSQHPGTRETQYF; CDR3 DNA: TGTGCCAGCAGCCAGCATCCCGGGACTAGGGAGACCCAGTACTTC
V gene: TRBV6-5; D gene: -; clone size: -; J gene: TRBJ2-6; CDR3 protein: CASTPNNAGANVLTF; CDR3 DNA: TGTGCCAGCACCCCTAATAACGCTGGGGCCAACGTCCTGACTTTC
V gene: TRBV5-4; D gene: TRBD1; clone size: -; J gene: TRBJ1-1; CDR3 protein: CASSRGQRGDEAFF; CDR3 DNA: TGTGCCAGCAGCCGGGGACAGCGTGGTGATGAAGCTTTCTTT
V gene: TRBV6-4; D gene: -; clone size: -; J gene: TRBJ2-2; CDR3 protein: CASSDAGAHTEELFF; CDR3 DNA: TGTGCCAGCAGTGACGCGGGGGCCCACACCGAGGAGCTGTTTTTT
V gene: TRBV27; D gene: TRBD2; clone size: -; J gene: TRBJ2-7; CDR3 protein: CASSLRSGTSDSYEQYF; CDR3 DNA: TGTGCCAGCAGTTTGAGGTCCGGGACTAGCGACTCCTACGAGCAGTACTTC
V gene: TRBV28; D gene: TRBD1; clone size: -; J gene: TRBJ1-1; CDR3 protein: CASSVTGARSYTEAFF; CDR3 DNA: TGTGCCAGCAGTGTTACAGGGGCTCGGTCGTATACTGAAGCTTTCTTT